Below, 17 T cell receptor beta chains from the same sample are listed, as sequenced in a study of cytomegalovirus exposure and HLA in healthy donors. 60 Vbeta and 13 Jbeta primers were used in PCR. Produced via immunoSEQ multiplex PCR; TCRdb's table is partial and in-frame only. The sample includes approximately 170,000 clones, 75% to 90% seen only once; the top ten take about 1.9%. The sequencing sample was made of PBMCs. The receptors were gathered from a human donor in good health.

This clone is a singleton in its sample. The chain recombines TRBV6-6 with TRBJ2-1; 9 bases line up with TRBD1. The germline V gene encodes CDR1 MNHNY and CDR2 SVGAGI (reference sequence). V lost 2 bases, J lost 7 bases, and 6 bases stayed unmatched. CDR3 length equals 15 residues. In DNA, the CDR3 is TGTGCCAGCAGTTACCCGGGACAGGGAAATAATGAGCAGTTCTTC. Translating gives CASSYPGQGNNEQFF.

This sequence joins TRBV25-1 and TRBJ1-4; D perhaps matches TRBD1 (6 bases). The V gene's germline CDR1 is MGHDK and CDR2 SYGVNS. The ends were cut back, 8 bases at V and 8 bases at J, with 15 bases in the middle. The CDR3 contains 13 residues. Written as DNA, the CDR3 is TGTGCCAGCTGTGGGCAGGGACAAGAAAAACTGTTTTTT. Its protein is CASCGQGQEKLFF. Drawing the rest from reference TRBV25-1 and TRBJ1-4, the complete variable domain is EADIYQTPRYLVIGTGKKITLECSQTMGHDKMYWYQQDPGMELHLIHYSYGVNSTEKGDLSSESTVSRIRTEHFPLTLESARPSHTSQYLCASCGQGQEKLFFGSGTQLSVL.

The genes are TRBV5-6 and TRBJ1-4; 7 positions agree with TRBD1. CDR3 length equals 14 residues. The trim removed 4 bases at V and 11 bases at J, leaving 11 bases unmatched. The germline CDR1 and CDR2 sequences are SGHDT and YYEEEE. CDR3 residues: CASSELNRGRKLFF. The CDR3 DNA reads TGTGCCAGCAGCGAGCTCAACAGGGGTAGGAAACTGTTTTTT.

Here the CDR3 reads CASSSGPGGAQYF. CDR3 DNA: TGTGCCAGCAGCTCCGGGCCTGGGGGGGCCCAGTACTTC. The chain employs TRBV7-3 and TRBJ2-5, with TRBD2 identical over 7 bases. In germline, CDR1 is SGHTA, CDR2 FQGTGA. With 4 bases clipped from V and 9 bases from J, the junction kept 8 bases outside the gene matches. The CDR3 length is 13 residues. The full variable domain, in which reference TRBV7-3 and TRBJ2-5 provide the parts outside the CDR3, is GAGVSQTPSNKVTEKGKYVELRCDPISGHTALYWYRQSLGQGPEFLIYFQGTGAADDSGLPNDRFFAVRPEGSVSTLKIQRTERGDSAVYLCASSSGPGGAQYFGPGTRLLVL.

This rearrangement joins TRBV9 to TRBJ2-5; 7 bases match TRBD2. The CDR3 length is 15 residues. J gave up 5 bases and V 2 bases, and 9 bases lay outside the gene matches. Germline values: CDR1 SGDLS, CDR2 YYNGEE. DNA of the CDR3: TGTGCCAGCAGCGTGGGAACACTGGGAGGGGAGACCCAGTACTTC. Translated: CASSVGTLGGETQYF.

This chain links TRBV4-2 with TRBJ2-1; 9 bases agree with TRBD2. This CDR3 has 17 residues. Germline trimming cut 0 bases from V and 2 bases from J; bases unmatched to any gene: 5. The germline V gene encodes CDR1 LGHNA and CDR2 YNFKEQ. CDR3 protein: CASSQDLGGGAYNEQFF. The CDR3 DNA reads TGTGCCAGCAGCCAAGATTTGGGCGGGGGGGCCTACAATGAGCAGTTCTTC.

The V and J genes are TRBV7-3 and TRBJ2-6; D is undetermined. This CDR3 spans 17 amino acids. CDR1 SGHTA and CDR2 FQGTGA come from the germline V gene. V was trimmed by 5 bases and J by 0 bases, leaving 14 bases between them. CDR3 DNA: TGTGCCAGCAGCCCCGACATCCTCGGCTCTGGGGCCAACGTCCTGACTTTC. It codes for CASSPDILGSGANVLTF.

The genes are TRBV9 and TRBJ1-5; D is perhaps TRBD1 (6 bases). There are 15 residues in the CDR3. V gave up 3 bases and J gave up 0 bases, with 10 bases separating them. Per the germline V gene, CDR1 is SGDLS and CDR2 is YYNGEE. As DNA, the CDR3 is TGTGCCAGCAGCGAGTCAGGGGATAGCAATCAGCCCCAGCATTTT. Encoded protein: CASSESGDSNQPQHF.

This clone came up a few times. This chain uses TRBV4-2 with TRBJ1-1, with D possibly being TRBD1 (6 bases). Per the germline V gene, CDR1 is LGHNA and CDR2 is YNFKEQ. The ends were cut back, 5 bases at V and 4 bases at J, with 14 bases in the middle. This CDR3 has 14 amino acids. CDR3 residues: CASSAQGQGTEAFF. DNA for the CDR3: TGTGCCAGCAGCGCCCAGGGGCAAGGCACTGAAGCTTTCTTT.

The CDR3 nucleotides read TGTGCCAGCAGCTACCGTGGGCACGGGGCCTACGAGCAGTACTTC. Translation: CASSYRGHGAYEQYF. This chain uses TRBV6-5 with TRBJ2-7, with a weak D call TRBD2 (5 bases). Trimming removed 6 bases at V and 2 bases at J, with 17 bases between. The V gene's germline CDR1 is MNHEY and CDR2 SVGAGI. The CDR3 loop spans 15 amino acids.

The chain couples TRBV19 to TRBJ2-7, with 7 bases lining up with TRBD1. The V gene's germline CDR1 is LNHDA and CDR2 SQIVND (reference sequence). The CDR3 length is 14 residues. Unmatched junction bases numbered 6, after V lost 3 bases and J lost 4 bases. DNA for the CDR3: TGTGCCAGTAGTATCTTTGGGACAGAATACGAGCAGTACTTC. Translation gives CASSIFGTEYEQYF. Combining the CDR3 with reference TRBV19 and TRBJ2-7 gives the whole variable domain DGGITQSPKYLFRKEGQNVTLSCEQNLNHDAMYWYRQDPGQGLRLIYYSQIVNDFQKGDIAEGYSVSREKKESFPLTVTSAQKNPTAFYLCASSIFGTEYEQYFGPGTRLTVT.

V and J are TRBV4-3 and TRBJ1-2; possibly TRBD1 for D (5 bases). CDR3 length: 16 amino acids. V lost 0 bases and J 4 bases, leaving 15 bases between the germline ends. Germline assignment: CDR1 LGHNA and CDR2 YSLEER. The CDR3 reads CASSQDRGGRLYGYTF. In nucleotides, the CDR3 is TGCGCCAGCAGCCAAGATCGGGGGGGGAGACTCTATGGCTACACCTTC.

The chain combines TRBV7-8 with TRBJ2-7, with 7 positions matching TRBD1. The CDR3 length is 13 residues. Germline V gives CDR1 SGHVS, CDR2 FQNEAQ. The trim removed 6 bases at V and 2 bases at J, leaving 4 bases unmatched. CDR3 in DNA: TGTGCCAGCAGTGGGGACAGTACCTACGAGCAGTACTTC. Translating it yields CASSGDSTYEQYF.

In this sample, this clone turned up a few times. The rearrangement uses TRBV7-9 and TRBJ2-5; possible D gene TRBD1, 8 bases. The J call may be wrong; the DNA end is better matched by TRBJ2-7. The CDR3 spans 15 residues. Germline CDR1 reads SEHNR; CDR2 reads FQNEAQ (reference sequence). CDR3 in amino acids: CASSQEAGQVYEQYF. Written as DNA, the CDR3 is TGTGCCAGCAGCCAAGAAGCGGGACAGGTCTACGAGCAGTACTTC.

This clone was detected a few times. This chain connects TRBV27 to TRBJ2-3; D unresolved. The germline V gene has CDR1 MNHEY and CDR2 SMNVEV (reference sequence). V lost 3 bases to trimming and J lost 7 bases, with 11 bases between them. The CDR3 is 13 residues long. The CDR3 loop is CASSFGEANTQYF. The DNA for the CDR3 is TGTGCCAGCAGTTTTGGAGAGGCAAATACGCAGTATTTT.

The J gene is TRBJ2-1, the V gene TRBV2, with D possibly TRBD2 on 6 matching bases. CDR1 is SNHLY, CDR2 FYNNEI, per germline. The CDR3 is made up of 16 amino acids. V lost 2 bases, J lost 0 bases, and 11 bases lay in between. CDR3 amino acids: CASSELGGSSYNEQFF. The CDR3 DNA reads as TGTGCCAGCAGTGAATTGGGGGGTAGCTCCTACAATGAGCAGTTCTTC.

This rearrangement joins TRBV9 to TRBJ1-2; no firm D call. The CDR3 is 13 residues long. Per the germline V gene, CDR1 is SGDLS and CDR2 is YYNGEE. Trimming removed 3 bases from V and 4 bases from J, with 10 bases in between. CDR3 region: CASSADASYGYTF. The CDR3 nucleotides are TGTGCCAGCAGCGCAGATGCTAGCTATGGCTACACCTTC.